This T cell receptor beta chain was found in a study of tumor-infiltrating lymphocytes in primary liver carcinoma. Study-wide points: Overlap between tumor regions exceeded overlap of tumor with adjacent tissue or blood.

The CDR3 length is 8 residues. CDR1 and CDR2 from the germline V gene are SGHNT and YENEEA. Trimming took 11 bases from V and 10 from J, leaving 6 bases between them. Constant-region priming of around 490 ng total RNA yielded TCR beta cDNA. What produced the TCR beta libraries was three nested multiplex PCR rounds using slightly modified ARM-PCR. Rounds one and two of PCR, each of 10 cycles, were primed with TRBV1-TRBV30 forward primers and a C-beta reverse primer. TCRdb fed the multiplex PCR reads into MiXCR, producing one record per CDR3 protein. There are 90,000 to 150,000 distinct CDR3 sequences in the sample; around two thirds occur only once, and 8.1% lies in the top ten. Comments on this clonotype: The target antigen is unknown.

Extraction of RNA together with DNA used about 17-31 mg of unsorted bulk tissue. The rearrangement joins TRBV11-3 to TRBJ1-5; D is unclear. The specimen sequenced was tumor-adjacent normal liver tissue. This sequence originates from a woman aged 60-75 years with primary liver carcinoma and hepatitis B virus infection. The CDR3 nucleotides read TGTGCCTACAACCCCCAGCATTTT. Translated, it gives CAYNPQHF. The variable domain in full, completed from reference TRBV11-3 and TRBJ1-5, reads EAGVVQSPRYKIIEKKQPVAFWCNPISGHNTLYWYLQNLGQGPELLIRYENEEAVDDSQLPKDRFSAERLKGVDSTLKIQPAELGDSAVYLCAYNPQHFGDGTRLSIL.